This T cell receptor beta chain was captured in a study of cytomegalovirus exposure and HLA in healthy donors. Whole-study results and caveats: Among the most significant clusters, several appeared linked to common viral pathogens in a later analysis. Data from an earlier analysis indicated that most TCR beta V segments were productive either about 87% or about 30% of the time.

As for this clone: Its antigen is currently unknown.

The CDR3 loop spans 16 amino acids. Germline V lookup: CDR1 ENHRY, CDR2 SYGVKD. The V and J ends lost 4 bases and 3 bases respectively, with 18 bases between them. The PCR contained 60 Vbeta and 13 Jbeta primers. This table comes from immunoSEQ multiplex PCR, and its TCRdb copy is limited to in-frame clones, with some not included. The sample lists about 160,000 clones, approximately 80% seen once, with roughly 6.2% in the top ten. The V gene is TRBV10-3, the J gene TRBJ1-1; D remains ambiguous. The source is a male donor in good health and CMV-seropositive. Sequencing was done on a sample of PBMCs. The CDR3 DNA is TGTGCCATCAGTGGATACGGGAAGGGTGGGGACACTGAAGCTTTCTTT. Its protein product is CAISGYGKGGDTEAFF.